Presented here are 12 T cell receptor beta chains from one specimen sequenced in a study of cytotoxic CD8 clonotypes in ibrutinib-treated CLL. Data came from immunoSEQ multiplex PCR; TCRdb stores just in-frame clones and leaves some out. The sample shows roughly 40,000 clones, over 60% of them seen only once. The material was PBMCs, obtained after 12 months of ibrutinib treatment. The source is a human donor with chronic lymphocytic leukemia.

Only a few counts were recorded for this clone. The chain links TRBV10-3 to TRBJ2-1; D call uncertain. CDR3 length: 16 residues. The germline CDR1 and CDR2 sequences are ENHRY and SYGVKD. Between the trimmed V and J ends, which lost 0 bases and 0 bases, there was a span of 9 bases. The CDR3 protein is CAISESIHSSYNEQFF. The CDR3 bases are TGTGCCATCAGTGAGTCGATACACAGCTCCTACAATGAGCAGTTCTTC.

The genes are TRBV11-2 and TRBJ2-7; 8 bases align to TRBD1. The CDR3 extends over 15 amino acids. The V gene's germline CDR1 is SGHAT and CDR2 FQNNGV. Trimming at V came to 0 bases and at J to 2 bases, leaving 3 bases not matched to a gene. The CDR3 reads CASSLEWTGPYEQYF. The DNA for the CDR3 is TGTGCCAGCAGCTTAGAGTGGACAGGGCCCTACGAGCAGTACTTC.

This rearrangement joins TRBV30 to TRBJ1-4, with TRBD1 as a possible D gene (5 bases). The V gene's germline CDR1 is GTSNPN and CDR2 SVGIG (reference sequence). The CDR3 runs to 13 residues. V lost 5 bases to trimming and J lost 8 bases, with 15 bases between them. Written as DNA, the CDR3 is TGTGCCTGGGAAGGGGCTCCCGGAGAAAAACTGTTTTTT. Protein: CAWEGAPGEKLFF.

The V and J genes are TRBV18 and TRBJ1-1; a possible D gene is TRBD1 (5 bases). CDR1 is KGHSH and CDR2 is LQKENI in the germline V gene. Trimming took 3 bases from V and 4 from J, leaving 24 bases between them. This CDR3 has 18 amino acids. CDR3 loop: CASSPRDGLYFPGTEAFF. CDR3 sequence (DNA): TGTGCCAGCTCACCTAGGGACGGACTCTATTTCCCCGGCACTGAAGCTTTCTTT.

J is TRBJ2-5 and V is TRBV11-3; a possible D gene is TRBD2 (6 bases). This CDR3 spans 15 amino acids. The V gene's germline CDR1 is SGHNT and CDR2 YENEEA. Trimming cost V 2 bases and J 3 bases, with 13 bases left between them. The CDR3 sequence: CASSLTGTVKETQYF. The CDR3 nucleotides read TGTGCCAGCAGCTTAACCGGGACTGTGAAAGAGACCCAGTACTTC.

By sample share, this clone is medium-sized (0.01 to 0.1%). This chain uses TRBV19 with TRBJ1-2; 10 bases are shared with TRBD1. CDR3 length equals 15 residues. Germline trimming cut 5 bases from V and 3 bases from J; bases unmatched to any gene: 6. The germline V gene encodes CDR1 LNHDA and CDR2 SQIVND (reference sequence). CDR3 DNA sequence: TGTGCCAGTAGTCCCTGGGACAGGGGTGACTATGGCTACACCTTC. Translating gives CASSPWDRGDYGYTF.

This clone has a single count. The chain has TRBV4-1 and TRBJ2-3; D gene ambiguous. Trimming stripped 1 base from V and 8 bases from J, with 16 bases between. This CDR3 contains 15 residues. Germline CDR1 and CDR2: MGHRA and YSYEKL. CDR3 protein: CASSQVRNRVGTQYF. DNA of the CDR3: TGCGCCAGCAGCCAAGTAAGGAACCGGGTTGGTACGCAGTATTTT.

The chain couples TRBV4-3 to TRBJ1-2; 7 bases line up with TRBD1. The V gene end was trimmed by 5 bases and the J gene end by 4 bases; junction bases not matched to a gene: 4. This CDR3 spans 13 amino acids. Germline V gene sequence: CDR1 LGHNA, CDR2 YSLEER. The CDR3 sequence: CASSSPGGYGYTF. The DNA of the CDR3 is TGCGCCAGCAGCTCCCCAGGGGGCTATGGCTACACCTTC.

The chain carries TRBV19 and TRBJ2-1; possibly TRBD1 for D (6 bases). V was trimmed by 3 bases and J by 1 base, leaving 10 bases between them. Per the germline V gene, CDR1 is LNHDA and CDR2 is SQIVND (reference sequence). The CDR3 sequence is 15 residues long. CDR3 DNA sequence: TGTGCCAGTAGTATCCCAGGGGCATCCTACAATGAGCAGTTCTTC. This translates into CASSIPGASYNEQFF.

The CDR3 loop reads CASRTYSGNTIYF. The CDR3 nucleotides are TGTGCCAGCAGAACTTACTCTGGAAACACCATATATTTT. This chain connects TRBV5-4 to TRBJ1-3; D not resolved. Germline assignment: CDR1 SGHNT and CDR2 YYREEE (reference sequence). This CDR3 contains 13 residues. Trimming removed 5 bases from V and 0 bases from J, with 6 bases in between.

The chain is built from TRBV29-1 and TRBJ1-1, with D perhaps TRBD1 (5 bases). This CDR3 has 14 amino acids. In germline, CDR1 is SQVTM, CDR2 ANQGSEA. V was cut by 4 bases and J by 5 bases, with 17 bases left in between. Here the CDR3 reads CSVAKGSGRTEAFF. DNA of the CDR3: TGCAGCGTTGCGAAGGGGAGTGGGAGGACTGAAGCTTTCTTT.

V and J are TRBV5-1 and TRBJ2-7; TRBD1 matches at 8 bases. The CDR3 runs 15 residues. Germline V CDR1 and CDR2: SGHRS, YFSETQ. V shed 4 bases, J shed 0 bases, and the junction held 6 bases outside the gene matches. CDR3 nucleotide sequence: TGCGCCAGCAGCGAAAGACAGGGGTCCTCCTACGAGCAGTACTTC. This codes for CASSERQGSSYEQYF.